This T cell receptor beta chain comes out of a study of Ad26.COV2.S vaccination and SARS-CoV-2 variants. Looking at the study overall: Into the muscle, Ad26.COV2.S was dosed once or twice, 56 days apart. Study results and limitations: Breadth, reportedly substantial, characterized the spike-specific CD8+ and CD4+ T cell responses after vaccination.

The treatment was: around 19 received Ad26.COV2.S at low or high dose, single or two shots; 5 received placebo; per-sample allocation not given. Collection of samples fell on day 63 after the first vaccine or placebo injection. At a Boston site, the person donating was an adult of 18-55 years. Profiled with immunoSEQ multiplex PCR; TCRdb holds only in-frame clones, not every one. This table has 510,000 or so clones, around nine tenths appearing once. With regard to this clone: The antigen remains unidentified.

Germline V CDR1 and CDR2: LNHDA, SQIVND (reference sequence). Between the trimmed V and J ends, which lost 5 bases and 6 bases, there was a span of 2 bases. There are 10 residues in the CDR3. The sequencing used peripheral blood, collected in a trial of Ad26.COV2.S vaccine versus placebo. The chain is built from TRBV19 and TRBJ2-1; D uncertain. This TCR was recovered from a person aged 18 to 65 who received the Ad26.COV2.S COVID-19 vaccine or a placebo. CDR3 in DNA: TGTGCCAGTAGTGCCAATGAGCAGTTCTTC. It codes for CASSANEQFF.